A selection of T cell receptor beta chains follows, all from one sample in a study of T cell responses to AZD1222 COVID-19 vaccine. Only in-frame clones appear in the TCRdb table, and some are missing; sequencing was by immunoSEQ multiplex PCR. The sample lists 95,000 to 150,000 clones, about 89% seen once, with 11% in the top ten. Source: peripheral blood, taken on day 0 of MenACWY control vaccination. Every receptor here comes from an adult in good health. Both conserved end residues are part of each CDR3. The order of the fields is D gene, V gene, J gene, clone size, CDR3 protein, CDR3 DNA. A D gene is named only where the DNA matches it firmly. The size entry is marked missing in some rows and otherwise reads once, few, many or a size class.

NA	TRBV5-4	TRBJ2-3	NA	CASSWAPGLRSEDTQYF	TGTGCCAGCAGCTGGGCTCCGGGTCTCAGATCGGAAGATACGCAGTATTTT
NA	TRBV24-1	TRBJ1-5	NA	CATSEGARNNQPQHF	TGTGCCACCAGTGAGGGGGCGCGAAACAATCAGCCCCAGCATTTT
NA	TRBV11-1	TRBJ1-1	once	CASSLDAYEAFF	TGTGCCAGCAGCTTAGATGCTTATGAAGCTTTCTTT
NA	TRBV6-6	TRBJ1-3	NA	CASSSRAFSGNTIYF	TGTGCCAGCAGTTCCAGGGCCTTCTCTGGAAACACCATATATTTT
TRBD2	TRBV4-3	TRBJ2-2	NA	CASSQAPGLAPGELFF	TGCGCCAGCAGCCAGGCACCGGGACTAGCCCCCGGGGAGCTGTTTTTT
NA	TRBV15	TRBJ2-1	once	CATSRDLSGVLNEQFF	TGTGCCACCAGCAGAGATTTATCGGGAGTATTAAATGAGCAGTTCTTC
NA	TRBV30	TRBJ1-1	NA	CAWSSQLNTEAFF	TGTGCCTGGAGTTCCCAACTGAACACTGAAGCTTTCTTT
NA	TRBV30	TRBJ1-6	few	CAWSGVGAPLHF	TGTGCCTGGAGTGGGGTGGGGGCACCCCTCCACTTT
NA	TRBV15	TRBJ1-2	NA	CATSRGSAAPNGYTF	TGTGCCACCAGCAGGGGTAGTGCGGCTCCCAATGGCTACACCTTC
NA	TRBV5-1	TRBJ1-1	NA	CASSLEVGTEAFF	TGCGCCAGCAGCTTGGAGGTTGGAACTGAAGCTTTCTTT
NA	TRBV10-3	TRBJ1-5	NA	CAINDGEGNQPQHF	TGTGCCATAAATGACGGAGAAGGCAATCAGCCCCAGCATTTT
NA	TRBV6-5	TRBJ1-5	NA	CASAVDMGNQPQHF	TGTGCCAGCGCCGTTGACATGGGCAATCAGCCCCAGCATTTT
TRBD2	TRBV6-6	TRBJ2-1	NA	CASSLMGLAANENYNEQFF	TGTGCCAGCAGCTTAATGGGACTAGCGGCGAACGAGAACTACAATGAGCAGTTCTTC
TRBD1	TRBV29-1	TRBJ2-1	NA	CSVPPAETGGHNEQFF	TGCAGCGTTCCACCTGCCGAGACAGGGGGACACAATGAGCAGTTCTTC
NA	TRBV19	TRBJ2-6	NA	CATKSVSGANVLTF	TGTGCCACTAAATCGGTCTCTGGGGCCAACGTCCTGACTTTC
TRBD1	TRBV5-4	TRBJ2-5	once	CASSSQGAQETQYF	TGTGCCAGCAGTTCACAGGGGGCCCAAGAGACCCAGTACTTC
TRBD2	TRBV10-3	TRBJ2-7	NA	CASGGGRGSYEQYF	TGTGCCTCCGGGGGGGGCAGGGGATCCTACGAGCAGTACTTC
NA	TRBV2	TRBJ1-1	NA	CASTTGLLNTEAFF	TGTGCCAGCACTACAGGGTTACTGAACACTGAAGCTTTCTTT
NA	TRBV6-5	TRBJ2-2	NA	CASIEPNTGELFF	TGTGCCAGCATCGAGCCGAACACCGGGGAGCTGTTTTTT
NA	TRBV6-5	TRBJ2-7	NA	CASSYAASVDPYEQYF	TGTGCCAGCAGTTACGCCGCGTCGGTAGATCCCTACGAGCAGTACTTC
TRBD1	TRBV6-5	TRBJ2-7	NA	CASSYPGTGVEQYF	TGTGCCAGCAGTTACCCGGGGACAGGCGTCGAGCAGTACTTC
NA	TRBV11-3	TRBJ2-7	NA	CASSPLRGSYEQYF	TGTGCCAGCAGCCCACTGAGGGGGTCCTACGAGCAGTACTTC
NA	TRBV5-1	TRBJ2-3	NA	CASSLSSGEDTQYF	TGCGCCAGCAGCTTGTCGTCGGGGGAAGATACGCAGTATTTT
NA	TRBV5-1	TRBJ1-3	NA	CASSFTGQLGSTIYF	TGCGCCAGCAGCTTTACTGGACAGTTAGGAAGCACCATATATTTT
NA	TRBV7-9	TRBJ2-7	NA	CASSPVSQTYEQYF	TGTGCCAGCAGCCCAGTTAGTCAGACCTACGAGCAGTACTTC
NA	TRBV19	TRBJ1-3	NA	CASSGTAYSGNTIYF	TGTGCCAGTAGCGGAACAGCATACTCTGGAAACACCATATATTTT
NA	TRBV5-5	TRBJ1-1	NA	CASSLGQGGTEAFF	TGTGCCAGCAGCTTGGGCCAGGGTGGGACTGAAGCTTTCTTT
NA	TRBV5-1	TRBJ1-1	few	CASSADIGAYTEAFF	TGCGCCAGCAGCGCGGATATAGGGGCCTACACTGAAGCTTTCTTT
TRBD1	TRBV5-5	TRBJ2-7	NA	CASSNRRDSYEQYF	TGTGCCAGCAGCAATCGCCGGGACAGCTACGAGCAGTACTTC
NA	TRBV6-5	TRBJ2-6	once	CASSYSGRGANVLTF	TGTGCCAGCAGTTACTCGGGGCGAGGGGCCAACGTCCTGACTTTC
NA	TRBV11-1	TRBJ2-3	NA	CASSKSRASSTDTQYF	TGTGCCAGCAGCAAGTCGAGGGCCTCTAGCACAGATACGCAGTATTTT
NA	TRBV12-3/TRBV12-4	TRBJ1-2	NA	CASSLGGQFGYTF	TGTGCCAGCAGTTTAGGGGGGCAGTTTGGCTACACCTTC
NA	TRBV5-1	TRBJ2-1	few	CASSLEGQVYNEQFF	TGCGCCAGCAGCTTGGAGGGGCAGGTCTACAATGAGCAGTTCTTC
TRBD1	TRBV30	TRBJ1-1	NA	CAWSPWARDRVNTEAFF	TGTGCCTGGAGCCCCTGGGCCCGCGACAGGGTGAACACTGAAGCTTTCTTT
TRBD1	TRBV28	TRBJ1-5	NA	CASRPGQGTNQPQHF	TGTGCCAGCAGACCGGGACAGGGGACCAATCAGCCCCAGCATTTT
TRBD1	TRBV5-1	TRBJ1-4	NA	CASSPGTGAEKLFF	TGCGCCAGCAGCCCCGGGACAGGGGCTGAAAAACTGTTTTTT
NA	TRBV7-2	TRBJ1-3	NA	CASSLGTGRSTGNTIYF	TGTGCCAGCAGCTTAGGGACGGGGCGATCTACTGGAAACACCATATATTTT
NA	TRBV27	TRBJ2-5	once	CASSPLPPQETQYF	TGTGCCAGCAGTCCCCTCCCCCCCCAAGAGACCCAGTACTTC
TRBD1	TRBV7-9	TRBJ1-2	NA	CASSFTGGYGYTF	TGTGCCAGCAGCTTCACAGGGGGCTATGGCTACACCTTC
NA	TRBV5-5	TRBJ2-1	NA	CASSLVDGTRPYNEQFF	TGTGCCAGCAGCTTGGTCGACGGGACTCGACCCTACAATGAGCAGTTCTTC
NA	TRBV7-6	TRBJ2-7	NA	CASSPRTGTEQYF	TGTGCCAGCAGTCCCCGGACGGGAACCGAGCAGTACTTC
NA	TRBV29-1	TRBJ2-7	NA	CSVVSGSYEQYF	TGCAGCGTTGTGAGCGGCTCCTACGAGCAGTACTTC
NA	TRBV27	TRBJ2-5	NA	CASSGRGSGQETQYF	TGTGCCAGCAGTGGTAGGGGATCCGGCCAAGAGACCCAGTACTTC
TRBD1	TRBV7-9	TRBJ1-1	once	CASSLGQADTEAFF	TGTGCCAGCAGCTTGGGACAGGCCGACACTGAAGCTTTCTTT
NA	TRBV5-4	TRBJ1-2	NA	CASSSDTKANYGYTF	TGTGCCAGCAGCTCAGACACGAAAGCTAACTATGGCTACACCTTC
TRBD2	TRBV11-3	TRBJ2-2	NA	CASSLEGAGGPTGELFF	TGTGCCAGCAGCTTAGAAGGAGCGGGAGGGCCTACCGGGGAGCTGTTTTTT
NA	TRBV5-4	TRBJ2-2	NA	CASSPLESTGELFF	TGTGCCAGCAGCCCACTAGAATCCACCGGGGAGCTGTTTTTT
NA	TRBV10-3	TRBJ1-5	NA	CAISASGDNQPQHF	TGTGCCATCAGTGCTTCCGGGGACAATCAGCCCCAGCATTTT
TRBD2	TRBV5-1	TRBJ2-1	once	CASSRTLAGDYEQFF	TGCGCCAGCAGCCGGACACTAGCGGGAGACTATGAGCAGTTCTTC
NA	TRBV6-5	TRBJ1-1	few	CASTPLWEGSEAFF	TGTGCCAGCACCCCCCTTTGGGAGGGGTCTGAAGCTTTCTTT